The 9 T cell receptor beta chains below all came from one sample that was sequenced in a study of T-cell memory formation after mild COVID-19. MiXCR was run by TCRdb on the 5' RACE reads, yielding one entry per CDR3 protein. The sample yields roughly 100,000 distinct CDR3 sequences, about 13% seen once. The sequencing input was PBMCs or a T cell subset sorted from them (not recorded which). The receptor set was obtained from an adult woman who had mild COVID-19 (a few samples of this study predate the infection). Cell type and time point are not known.

This clonotype was seen a handful of times. The chain combines TRBV9 with TRBJ1-2, with no clear D. The germline CDR1 and CDR2 sequences are SGDLS and YYNGEE. The CDR3 runs 13 residues. The V gene lost 0 bases and the J gene lost 3 bases, with 6 bases spanning the gap. The CDR3 sequence is CASSVGDDYGYTF. The CDR3, as DNA: TGTGCCAGCAGCGTAGGTGATGACTATGGCTACACCTTC.

This clonotype was picked up many times. The chain is built from TRBV5-1 and TRBJ1-1; no clear D gene. V dropped 4 bases and J dropped 1 base, with 11 bases sitting between them. The CDR3 runs 14 residues. Germline V CDR1 and CDR2: SGHRS, YFSETQ. In DNA form, the CDR3 reads TGCGCCAGCAGCCCTAGGCATCCGAACACTGAAGCTTTCTTT. Translated, it gives CASSPRHPNTEAFF.

This clonotype was counted many times. The CDR3 DNA is TGTGCCAGCAGCGTAGGTGCGGCTAGCGGGGCCTTTGGTTTCGAGCAGTACTTC. This encodes CASSVGAASGAFGFEQYF. The J gene is TRBJ2-7, the V gene TRBV9; the match to TRBD2 covers 9 bases. Germline V gene data show CDR1 as SGDLS and CDR2 as YYNGEE. V lost 0 bases to trimming and J lost 6 bases; unmatched junction nucleotides: 16. The CDR3 length is 18 residues.

The table lists this clonotype with a few counts. The rearrangement uses TRBV29-1 and TRBJ2-2, with D unclear. CDR1 and CDR2 from the germline V gene are SQVTM and ANQGSEA. The V and J ends lost 6 bases and 2 bases respectively, with 7 bases between them. The CDR3 extends over 12 amino acids. The CDR3 nucleotides read TGCAGCGTCCTGCCTAACACCGGGGAGCTGTTTTTT. Translated: CSVLPNTGELFF.

Regarding this clonotype: The junction departs from the called germline gene at one end, perhaps through a read error. V usage is TRBV10-3 and J usage is TRBJ2-2; D uncertain. The CDR3 covers 14 residues. From germline, CDR1 is ENHRY and CDR2 SYGVKD. CDR3 DNA: TGTGCCCTCAGTGGTCTGGTCGGTTCTGGGGAGCTGTTTTTT. This codes for CALSGLVGSGELFF.

This chain uses TRBV19 with TRBJ2-3; the D is unclear. From germline, CDR1 is LNHDA and CDR2 SQIVND (reference sequence). V was clipped by 5 bases and J by 8 bases, with 11 bases between them. The CDR3 runs 12 residues. This chain's CDR3 is CASSVGFGTQYF. The CDR3 DNA reads TGTGCCAGTAGTGTCGGATTCGGTACGCAGTATTTT. Based on the CDR3 plus reference TRBV19 and TRBJ2-3, the full variable domain is DGGITQSPKYLFRKEGQNVTLSCEQNLNHDAMYWYRQDPGQGLRLIYYSQIVNDFQKGDIAEGYSVSREKKESFPLTVTSAQKNPTAFYLCASSVGFGTQYFGPGTRLTVL.

The chain links TRBV14 to TRBJ2-5; no definite D call. V lost 1 base to trimming and J lost 4 bases, with 13 bases between them. Germline values: CDR1 SGHDN, CDR2 FVKESK. The CDR3 sequence is 15 residues long. CDR3 nucleotide sequence: TGTGCCAGCAGCCAAGCAGCCAGCCCAGGAGAGACCCAGTACTTC. Translating it yields CASSQAASPGETQYF.

There are a few counts of this clonotype. The rearrangement links TRBV24-1 to TRBJ2-1; 10 bases match TRBD2. J was trimmed by 9 bases and V by 3 bases; bases with no gene match: 10. Germline CDR1 is KGHDR and CDR2 is SFDVKD. CDR3 length: 16 residues. CDR3 region: CATSDHSGTSAPEQFF. DNA for the CDR3: TGTGCCACCAGTGATCATTCCGGGACTAGCGCTCCTGAGCAGTTCTTC.

The rearrangement uses TRBV6-5 and TRBJ2-7; D gene ambiguous. The germline V gene has CDR1 MNHEY and CDR2 SVGAGI. V lost 1 base, J lost 3 bases, and 7 bases lay in between. The CDR3 extends over 13 amino acids. In DNA, the CDR3 is TGTGCCAGCAGTTACTTCTACGACTACGAGCAGTACTTC. This gives the protein CASSYFYDYEQYF.